Only a few counts were recorded for the clone carrying this TCR beta chain. Antigen specificity is unknown. The data were obtained in a study of human T cells and chemical hapten exposure. Overall study: Throughout the roughly 22-week study, diphenylcyclopropenone was applied weekly to the patients' scalps. TCR yields differed between samples (mainly from small differences in pooled library volume). The study, taken as a whole, reports: Expanded TCR counts at PT1 were positively correlated with the patch test score. TCRs above 1 in 1000 frequency stayed constant with DPC sensitization.

Time point here: pre-sensitization, week 0. Treatment indicated: therapeutic diphenylcyclopropenone sensitization with weekly scalp DPC. TCRdb called the RACE reads again in MiXCR, with one record for every CDR3 protein. The repertoire holds approximately 320,000 distinct CDR3 sequences, with around 5% as singletons. Source: whole blood, taken in connection with sensitization to the hapten diphenylcyclopropenone (DPC). The receptor comes from a young woman with alopecia areata. Some clones in this sample may be carry-over from other donors' samples.

CDR3 nucleotide sequence: TGTGCCAGCAGCTCGGAGGGGACTATGGAGACCCAGTACTTC. Encoded protein: CASSSEGTMETQYF. The chain combines TRBV5-4 with TRBJ2-5, with 7 nucleotides matching TRBD2. V trimming: 3 bases; J trimming: 5 bases; junction bases outside the gene matches: 7. The CDR3 sequence is 14 residues long. CDR1 and CDR2 (germline): SGHNT, YYREEE (reference sequence).